This TCR beta chain was found in a study of cytomegalovirus exposure and HLA in healthy donors. Overall study: The 120 or so validation repertoires were produced on the same platform as the roughly 700 repertoires of the first cohort. This was reported in a later analysis.

Data came from immunoSEQ multiplex PCR; TCRdb stores just in-frame clones and leaves some out. This sample has more than 90,000 clones, with approximately 85% found just once. The CDR3 is made up of 14 amino acids. Germline CDR1 reads GTSNPN; CDR2 reads SVGIG (reference sequence). Losses at the gene ends were 2 bases for V and 5 bases for J; bases not matched to a gene: 3. As to this clone: The antigen is unknown.

Broader study findings: Usually a TCR sequence was rare, but some public TCRs were found in many donors.

Sequencing was done on a sample of PBMCs. The sequence came from a man between 18 and 35 years old in good health and CMV-seronegative. V usage is TRBV30 and J usage is TRBJ1-4; TRBD1 agrees at 9 bases. CDR3 bases: TGTGCCTGGAGTACCGGGACAGGGAATGAAAAACTGTTTTTT. It codes for CAWSTGTGNEKLFF. Complete variable domain (other parts from reference TRBV30 and TRBJ1-4): SQTIHQWPATLVQPVGSPLSLECTVEGTSNPNLYWYRQAAGRGLQLLFYSVGIGQISSEVPQNLSASRPQDRQFILSSKKLLLSDSGFYLCAWSTGTGNEKLFFGSGTQLSVL.